The 4 T cell receptor beta chains below come from one sample, sequenced in a study of T cells in Graves' hyperthyroidism and ophthalmopathy. TCR beta CDR3 regions were amplified from RNA transcripts. Initially, a first-round RT-PCR of the TCR CDR3 employed the HTBI primer set. Each CDR3 protein is one row after TCRdb ran MiXCR on the multiplex PCR reads. This table holds 300,000 or so distinct CDR3 sequences, approximately 17% found once. Source material: blood. The receptors were sampled from a man aged 25 to 45 with Graves' hyperthyroidism.

This clonotype was detected many times. The CDR3 sequence: CASSLGGRREQYF. CDR3 nucleotides: TGTGCCAGCAGTTTAGGTGGGAGGAGGGAGCAGTACTTC. The rearrangement links TRBV28 to TRBJ2-7; D may be TRBD2 (6 bases). Germline CDR1 and CDR2: MDHEN and SYDVKM. Trimming shortened V by 2 bases and J by 7 bases, and 12 bases separated the two germline ends. CDR3 length: 13 amino acids.

This clonotype was detected many times. V and J are TRBV29-1 and TRBJ2-1; TRBD1 matches 7 bases. The CDR3 is 14 amino acids. The V and J ends lost 3 bases and 6 bases, in that order; junction bases with no gene match: 8. Germline assignment: CDR1 SQVTM and CDR2 ANQGSEA. The CDR3 DNA reads TGCAGCGTTGATCGGGGACAGTGGGGCAATGAGCAGTTCTTC. Translating it yields CSVDRGQWGNEQFF.

A few counts support this clonotype. CDR3 residues: CASKKGLLGSNQPQHF. CDR3 bases: TGTGCCAGTAAGAAAGGACTCCTTGGTAGCAATCAGCCCCAGCATTTT. This chain uses TRBV19 with TRBJ1-5; D gene uncertain. Between the trimmed V and J ends, which lost 7 bases and 0 bases, there was a span of 16 bases. CDR1 and CDR2 from the germline V gene are LNHDA and SQIVND (reference sequence). The CDR3 contains 16 residues.

The chain joins TRBV6-2 or TRBV6-3 to TRBJ1-4; TRBD1 aligns across 7 bases. The junction had 10 bases not matched to a gene; V was cut back by 5 bases and J by 7 bases. This CDR3 has 15 residues. Germline assignment: CDR1 MNHEY and CDR2 SVGEGT. CDR3 region: CASSGTHRGGEKLFF. The CDR3, as DNA: TGTGCCAGCAGTGGCACTCACAGGGGTGGTGAAAAACTGTTTTTT.